This TCR beta chain is from a study of OX40 agonist ivuxolimab in advanced cancers. Across the study: Three dose-escalation patients had partial responses: one with hepatocellular carcinoma and two with cutaneous melanoma. Overall study findings and caveats: CD4+ and CD8+ blood T cells expanded clonally by week 6 at 0.1 to 3.0 mg/kg. Averaging showed that CD8+ T cells had more expanded clones than CD4+ did.

A history of autoimmune disease or systemic immunosuppression excluded patients. As for this clone: The target antigen is unknown.

The CDR3 covers 14 residues. Germline V gene lookup returns CDR1 SGHTA and CDR2 FQGNSA. V lost 1 base and J lost 5, with 12 bases in between. Profiling relied on immunoSEQ multiplex PCR, and the TCRdb table lists in-frame clones only, not all of them. The sample shows 55,000 to 65,000 clones, 80% to 90% of them seen only once. This clonotype was obtained from an adult with an advanced solid tumor such as melanoma, head and neck, liver or kidney cancer. Sequencing was performed on CD4+ or CD8+ T cells sorted from blood, taken in a trial of the OX40 agonist ivuxolimab. The chain recombines TRBV7-2 with TRBJ2-7; no definite D call. CDR3 amino acids: CASSLDPAVNEQYF. The CDR3 DNA is TGTGCCAGCAGCTTAGACCCCGCAGTCAACGAGCAGTACTTC.